A single sample gave rise to the 20 T cell receptor beta chains below, sequenced in a study of response to subunit inactivated influenza vaccine. TCRdb redid the calling of the RT-PCR reads with MiXCR, one entry per CDR3 protein. This sample yields hundreds of thousands of distinct CDR3 sequences, of which about 15% are seen a single time; around 3% belongs to the top ten. The sequenced sample was CD4+ T cells sorted from PBMCs, obtained less than 30 months after vaccination. The receptors were sampled from a man in his fifties or sixties who received an inactivated influenza vaccine.

This clonotype came up many times. The chain uses TRBV5-5 and TRBJ2-3; D not resolved. Trimming shortened V by 0 bases and J by 2 bases, and 7 bases separated the two germline ends. CDR1 is SGHKS, CDR2 YYEKEE, per germline (reference sequence). This CDR3 region has 14 residues. As DNA, the CDR3 is TGTGCCAGCAGCTTGGATAGGAACACAGATACGCAGTATTTT. Amino acids: CASSLDRNTDTQYF. Based on the CDR3 plus reference TRBV5-5 and TRBJ2-3, the full variable domain is DAGVTQSPTHLIKTRGQQVTLRCSPISGHKSVSWYQQVLGQGPQFIFQYYEKEERGRGNFPDRFSARQFPNYSSELNVNALLLGDSALYLCASSLDRNTDTQYFGPGTRLTVL.

The genes are TRBV6-2 or TRBV6-3 and TRBJ1-2; no clear D. Germline V gives CDR1 MNHEY, CDR2 SVGEGT. V lost 2 bases, J lost 3 bases, and 7 bases lay in between. The CDR3 is 13 amino acids. CDR3 bases: TGTGCCAGCAGTTACAACGGATACTATGGCTACACCTTC. Translating gives CASSYNGYYGYTF.

The chain is built from TRBV20-1 and TRBJ2-1; 10 bases map to TRBD2. Germline trimming cut 2 bases from V and 4 bases from J; bases unmatched to any gene: 8. This CDR3 region has 16 residues. CDR1 is DFQATT and CDR2 is SNEGSKA in the germline V gene (reference sequence). In DNA form, the CDR3 reads TGCAGTGCTAGACCTCAAGCGGGAGGGAAATACAATGAGCAGTTCTTC. Amino acid sequence: CSARPQAGGKYNEQFF.

This clonotype appeared many times. This rearrangement joins TRBV7-8 to TRBJ1-1, with D unclear. Germline loops: CDR1 SGHVS, CDR2 FQNEAQ. The CDR3 is made up of 13 amino acids. V was cut by 5 bases and J by 4 bases, with 11 bases left in between. This chain's CDR3 is CASSQQTVTEAFF. CDR3 sequence (DNA): TGTGCCAGCAGCCAACAGACGGTCACTGAAGCTTTCTTT.

This clonotype was recorded at least ten times. The genes are TRBV4-2 and TRBJ2-7, with 8 bases lining up with TRBD2. There are 19 residues in the CDR3. Germline assignment: CDR1 LGHNA and CDR2 YNFKEQ. Trimming took 4 bases from V and 1 from J; bases not matched to a gene: 18. CDR3 sequence reads: CASSLPWRERGKHSYEQYF. CDR3 in DNA: TGTGCCAGCAGCCTTCCTTGGAGGGAGCGGGGGAAACATTCCTACGAGCAGTACTTC.

This clonotype was seen ten or more times. The rearrangement uses TRBV15 and TRBJ2-7, with D uncertain. CDR1 LNHNV and CDR2 YYDKDF come from the germline V gene (reference sequence). The V end was cut by 0 bases, the J end by 6 bases, with 3 bases between. There are 11 residues in the CDR3. CDR3 sequence: CATSRDREQYF. The CDR3 DNA reads TGTGCCACCAGCAGAGACCGCGAGCAGTACTTC.

This clonotype appeared a few times. The gene calls are TRBV7-9 and TRBJ2-7; TRBD1 agrees at 7 bases. From germline, CDR1 is SEHNR and CDR2 FQNEAQ (reference sequence). The CDR3 spans 13 residues. With V trimmed by 1 base and J by 7 bases, 4 bases remained unmatched. CDR3 loop: CASSLERGLEQYF. For the CDR3, the DNA is TGTGCCAGCAGCTTAGAAAGGGGGCTTGAGCAGTACTTC. Complete variable domain (other parts from reference TRBV7-9 and TRBJ2-7): DTGVSQNPRHKITKRGQNVTFRCDPISEHNRLYWYRQTLGQGPEFLTYFQNEAQLEKSRLLSDRFSAERPKGSFSTLEIQRTEQGDSAMYLCASSLERGLEQYFGPGTRLTVT.

In DNA form, the CDR3 reads TGTGCCAGCAGGCTCTCGCCCGGGACGGTCACAGATACGCAGTATTTT. Translating it yields CASRLSPGTVTDTQYF. V gene TRBV7-2 combines with J gene TRBJ2-3; D is perhaps TRBD1 or TRBD2 (5 bases each). CDR3 size: 16 residues. Between the trimmed V and J ends, which lost 6 bases and 2 bases, there was a span of 18 bases. Germline V CDR1 and CDR2: SGHTA, FQGNSA.

This clonotype appeared many times. This chain links TRBV10-3 with TRBJ2-5; the D gene is possibly TRBD1 (6 bases). The CDR3 has 14 residues. CDR1 ENHRY and CDR2 SYGVKD come from the germline V gene. Between the trimmed V and J ends, which lost 4 bases and 0 bases, there was a span of 9 bases. The CDR3 sequence: CAISGGQYQETQYF. CDR3 in DNA: TGTGCCATCAGTGGTGGACAGTACCAAGAGACCCAGTACTTC.

The rearrangement uses TRBV5-1 and TRBJ2-2; D gene ambiguous. V lost 2 bases to trimming and J lost 0 bases, with 8 bases between them. This CDR3 spans 15 amino acids. Germline values: CDR1 SGHRS, CDR2 YFSETQ. The CDR3 is CASSFGRSNTGELFF. The CDR3 coding sequence is TGCGCCAGCAGCTTCGGGCGATCGAACACCGGGGAGCTGTTTTTT.

In its sample, this clonotype was seen a few times. The chain recombines TRBV12-3 or TRBV12-4 with TRBJ2-7, with D hard to call. The CDR3 loop spans 12 amino acids. The V and J ends lost 2 bases and 5 bases respectively, with 7 bases between them. As DNA, the CDR3 is TGTGCCAGCAGTTTACCGCCGGACGAGCAGTACTTC. Its protein is CASSLPPDEQYF.

This chain uses TRBV6-5 with TRBJ1-5; perhaps TRBD1 as D (6 bases). V lost 4 bases and J 2 bases, leaving 15 bases between the germline ends. Germline values: CDR1 MNHEY, CDR2 SVGAGI. The CDR3 totals 16 residues. For the CDR3, the DNA is TGTGCCAGCAGTTCCAATATACAGGGTGGCAATCAGCCCCAGCATTTT. It encodes CASSSNIQGGNQPQHF.

This clonotype appeared a few times. This sequence joins TRBV24-1 and TRBJ2-1; 7 nucleotides line up with TRBD1. Germline CDR1 KGHDR, CDR2 SFDVKD. The CDR3 totals 16 residues. The trim removed 5 bases at V and 4 bases at J, leaving 10 bases unmatched. CDR3 bases: TGTGCCACCAGTGGCCATCAGGGGGAAAATTACAATGAGCAGTTCTTC. Encoded protein: CATSGHQGENYNEQFF.

This clonotype was found a few times. The chain combines TRBV20-1 with TRBJ1-1, with 9 bases matching TRBD1. The CDR3 length is 16 residues. Germline CDR1 reads DFQATT; CDR2 reads SNEGSKA (reference sequence). Germline trimming cut 0 bases from V and 3 bases from J; bases unmatched to any gene: 8. The CDR3 DNA reads as TGCAGTGCTAGAGATGAACAGGGGGCGCGCTACACTGAAGCTTTCTTT. Its translation is CSARDEQGARYTEAFF.

This clonotype appeared a few times. The chain employs TRBV6-1 and TRBJ2-4; possible D gene TRBD1, 6 bases. The CDR3 is 14 residues long. V lost 6 bases and J 1 base, leaving 10 bases between the germline ends. CDR1 is MNHNS, CDR2 SASEGT, per germline. In DNA form, the CDR3 reads TGTGCCAGCAGGGGGGCGGTGGCCAAAAACATTCAGTACTTC. Translation: CASRGAVAKNIQYF.

The J gene is TRBJ2-5, the V gene TRBV24-1, with no clear D. Germline V gene data show CDR1 as KGHDR and CDR2 as SFDVKD. Trimming left V 3 bases short and J 5 bases short, with 21 bases between. This CDR3 contains 17 residues. The CDR3 region has the DNA TGTGCCACCAGTGATCCAACCCGGGCCCGGAGTAGGGAGACCCAGTACTTC. Encoded protein: CATSDPTRARSRETQYF.

The J gene is TRBJ2-1, the V gene TRBV28; 9 bases are a match to TRBD2. Trimming at V came to 10 bases and at J to 0 bases, leaving 7 bases not matched to a gene. CDR1 MDHEN and CDR2 SYDVKM come from the germline V gene. The CDR3 spans 15 residues. DNA of the CDR3: TGTGCCACCCAGAAGACTAGCGGCTCCTACAATGAGCAGTTCTTC. This codes for CATQKTSGSYNEQFF.

The rearrangement joins TRBV5-1 to TRBJ1-1; possible D gene TRBD1, 5 bases. The CDR3 runs 13 residues. The germline CDR1 and CDR2 sequences are SGHRS and YFSETQ. Trimming removed 7 bases from V and 1 base from J, with 11 bases in between. DNA for the CDR3: TGCGCCAGCTGGGGACGGCGGAACACTGAAGCTTTCTTT. Its translation is CASWGRRNTEAFF.

There are a few counts of this clonotype. The V call is TRBV5-1, the J call TRBJ2-7, with D unclear. V was pared by 2 bases and J by 3 bases, with 9 bases between. The CDR3 sequence is 13 residues long. Germline V gives CDR1 SGHRS, CDR2 YFSETQ. The CDR3 loop reads CASSLRKGYEQYF. The CDR3 DNA is TGCGCCAGCAGCTTACGTAAGGGCTACGAGCAGTACTTC.

V is TRBV28 and J is TRBJ1-5, with 9 bases aligning to TRBD1. V trimming: 6 bases; J trimming: 6 bases; junction bases outside the gene matches: 6. This CDR3 is 14 amino acids long. Germline assignment: CDR1 MDHEN and CDR2 SYDVKM. The CDR3: CASSSGTGIQPQHF. Here the CDR3 DNA reads TGTGCCAGCAGCTCCGGGACAGGGATTCAGCCCCAGCATTTT.